These 8 T cell receptor beta chains were sequenced from one sample in a study of blood T cell repertoires in COVID-19. The repertoire was sequenced with immunoSEQ multiplex PCR; TCRdb's copy has only in-frame clones and lacks some. Of 23,000 or so clones in the sample, around 94% are singletons; the top ten hold more than 4%. Sequencing was carried out using peripheral blood. The receptors originated from a woman between 50 and 59 years old with active COVID-19.

This clone appeared a single time. The chain carries TRBV6-5 and TRBJ2-4; weak D call: TRBD1 (5 bases). V lost 0 bases and J lost 9, with 9 bases in between. The CDR3 has 13 amino acids. From germline, CDR1 is MNHEY and CDR2 SVGAGI. The CDR3 region has the DNA TGTGCCAGCAGTTACTCCAGGGAAGGCATTCAGTACTTC. Translated: CASSYSREGIQYF.

V usage is TRBV5-4 and J usage is TRBJ2-3, with TRBD1 matching 8 bases. The germline V gene encodes CDR1 SGHNT and CDR2 YYREEE (reference sequence). The CDR3 runs to 16 residues. The trim removed 0 bases at V and 0 bases at J, leaving 3 bases unmatched. The CDR3 nucleotides read TGTGCCAGCAGCTTGGGACAGGGGACTAGCACAGATACGCAGTATTTT. Translating gives CASSLGQGTSTDTQYF.

This chain uses TRBV11-2 with TRBJ2-7; TRBD1 aligns across 8 bases. The J segment lost 6 bases and the V segment lost 1 base, leaving 2 bases of the junction unmatched. Germline lookup yields CDR1 SGHAT and CDR2 FQNNGV. The CDR3 length is 13 residues. CDR3 nucleotide sequence: TGTGCCAGCAGCTTAGCCAGGGGGCTCGAGCAGTACGTC. Protein: CASSLARGLEQYV.

The V call is TRBV3-1 (or the pseudogene TRBV3-2), the J call TRBJ1-1; D is undetermined. Germline CDR1 is LGHDT and CDR2 is YNNKEL (reference sequence). V lost 3 bases and J lost 6, with 5 bases in between. The CDR3 extends over 11 amino acids. The DNA of the CDR3 is TGTGCCAGCAGCCAGTCCGCTGAAGCTTTCTTT. It encodes CASSQSAEAFF.

The chain couples TRBV5-1 to TRBJ2-3, with TRBD1 as a possible D gene (5 bases). CDR3 length: 16 residues. The germline CDR1 and CDR2 sequences are SGHRS and YFSETQ. The V end was cut by 2 bases, the J end by 1 base, with 14 bases between. CDR3 nucleotide sequence: TGCGCCAGCAGCTTAGAAGGGGCGAGAGGCACAGATACGCAGTATTTT. This gives the protein CASSLEGARGTDTQYF.

As regards this clone: The junction departs from the called germline gene at one end, perhaps through a read error. The CDR3 region is CASSPAGGAYNEQFF. The CDR3 DNA reads as TGTGCTAGCAGCCCAGCGGGGGGGGCGTACAATGAGCAGTTCTTC. The rearrangement links TRBV7-7 to TRBJ2-1, with 10 bases aligning to TRBD2. The CDR3 loop spans 15 amino acids. CDR1 SSHAT and CDR2 FNYEAQ come from the germline V gene (reference sequence).

The chain couples TRBV7-2 to TRBJ2-7; TRBD1 aligns across 7 bases. Trimming removed 1 base from V and 8 bases from J; junction bases left unmatched: 11. The germline gives CDR1 SGHTA, CDR2 FQGNSA. The CDR3 extends over 15 amino acids. The DNA of the CDR3 is TGTGCCAGCAGCTTAGAGGGGGCCGGCATAGGCAAGCAGTACTTC. Protein product: CASSLEGAGIGKQYF.

This clone was picked up a small number of times. This chain uses TRBV20-1 with TRBJ2-5; D gene ambiguous. Trimming stripped 7 bases from V and 5 bases from J, with 8 bases between. The CDR3 is made up of 10 amino acids. Germline lookup yields CDR1 DFQATT and CDR2 SNEGSKA (reference sequence). The CDR3 nucleotides are TGCAGTGGTGCCCAGGAGACCCAGTACTTC. This gives the protein CSGAQETQYF.